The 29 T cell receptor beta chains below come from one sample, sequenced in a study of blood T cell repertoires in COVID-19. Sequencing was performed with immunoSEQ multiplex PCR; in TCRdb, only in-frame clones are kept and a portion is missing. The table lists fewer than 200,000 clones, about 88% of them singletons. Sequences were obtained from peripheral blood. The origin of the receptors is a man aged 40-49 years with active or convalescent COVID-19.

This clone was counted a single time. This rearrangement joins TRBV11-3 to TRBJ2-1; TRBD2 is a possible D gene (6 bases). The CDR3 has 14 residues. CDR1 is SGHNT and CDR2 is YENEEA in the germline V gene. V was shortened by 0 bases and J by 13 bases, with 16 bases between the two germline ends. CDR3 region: CASSLDPQLAQQFF. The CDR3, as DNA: TGTGCCAGCAGCTTAGATCCCCAACTAGCTCAACAGTTCTTC.

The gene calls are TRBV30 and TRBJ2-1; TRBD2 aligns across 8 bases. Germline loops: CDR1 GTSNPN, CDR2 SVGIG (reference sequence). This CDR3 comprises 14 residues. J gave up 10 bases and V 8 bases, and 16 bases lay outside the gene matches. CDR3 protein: CARSSGSGGVEQFF. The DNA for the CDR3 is TGTGCCAGGTCGAGCGGGAGTGGAGGAGTAGAGCAGTTCTTC.

The CDR3 bases are TGTGCCAGCAGCCGGGGCAGAACCTACGAGCAGTACTTC. This codes for CASSRGRTYEQYF. The chain has TRBV4-2 and TRBJ2-7; the D gene is possibly TRBD1 (5 bases). The CDR3 loop spans 13 amino acids. Trimming left V 4 bases short and J 2 bases short, with 9 bases between. Germline-derived CDR1 and CDR2 are LGHNA and YNFKEQ.

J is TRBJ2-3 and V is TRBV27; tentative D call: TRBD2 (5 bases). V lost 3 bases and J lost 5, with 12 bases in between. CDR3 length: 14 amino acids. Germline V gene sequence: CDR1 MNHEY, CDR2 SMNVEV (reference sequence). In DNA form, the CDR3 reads TGTGCCAGCAGTTTCGAGAGGGCCTTAGATACGCAGTATTTT. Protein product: CASSFERALDTQYF.

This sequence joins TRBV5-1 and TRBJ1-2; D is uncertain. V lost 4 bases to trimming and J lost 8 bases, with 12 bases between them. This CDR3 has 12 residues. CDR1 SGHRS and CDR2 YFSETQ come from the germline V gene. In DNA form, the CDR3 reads TGCGCCAGCAGCAACCACAGAGGGGGCTACACCTTC. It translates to CASSNHRGGYTF.

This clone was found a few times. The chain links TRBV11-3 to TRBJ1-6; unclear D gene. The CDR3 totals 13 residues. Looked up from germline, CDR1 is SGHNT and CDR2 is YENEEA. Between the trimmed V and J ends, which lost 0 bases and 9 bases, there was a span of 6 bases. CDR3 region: CASSLDILSPLHF. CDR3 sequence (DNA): TGTGCCAGCAGCTTAGATATCCTTTCACCCCTCCACTTT.

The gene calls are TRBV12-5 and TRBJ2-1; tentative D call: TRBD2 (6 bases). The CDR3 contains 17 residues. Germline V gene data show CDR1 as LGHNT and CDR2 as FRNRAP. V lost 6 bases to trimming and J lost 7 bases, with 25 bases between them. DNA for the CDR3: TGTGCTAGTGGCACTGCCCTACTAGCACAAACGGGTAATGAGCAGTTCTTC. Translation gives CASGTALLAQTGNEQFF.

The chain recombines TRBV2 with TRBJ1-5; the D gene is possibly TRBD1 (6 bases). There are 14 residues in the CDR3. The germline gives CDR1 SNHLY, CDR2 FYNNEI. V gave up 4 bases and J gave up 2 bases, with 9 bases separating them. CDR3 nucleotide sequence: TGTGCCAGCAGTGGACAGGTGGGCAATCAGCCCCAGCATTTT. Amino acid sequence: CASSGQVGNQPQHF.

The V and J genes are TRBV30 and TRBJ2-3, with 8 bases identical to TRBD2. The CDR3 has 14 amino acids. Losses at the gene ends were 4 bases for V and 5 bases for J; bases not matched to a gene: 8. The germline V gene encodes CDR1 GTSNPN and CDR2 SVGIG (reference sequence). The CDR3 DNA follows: TGTGCCTGGACGACGGGAGGGAGAGGAGATACGCAGTATTTT. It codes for CAWTTGGRGDTQYF.

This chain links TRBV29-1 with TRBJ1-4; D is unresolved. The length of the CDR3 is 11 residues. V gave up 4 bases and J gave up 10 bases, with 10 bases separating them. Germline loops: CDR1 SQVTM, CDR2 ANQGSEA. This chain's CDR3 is CSVGREGKLFF. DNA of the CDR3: TGCAGCGTTGGAAGGGAGGGAAAACTGTTTTTT.

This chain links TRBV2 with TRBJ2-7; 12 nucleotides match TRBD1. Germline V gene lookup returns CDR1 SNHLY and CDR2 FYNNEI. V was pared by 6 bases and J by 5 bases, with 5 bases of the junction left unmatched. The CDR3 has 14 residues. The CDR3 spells CASRPGQGADEQYF. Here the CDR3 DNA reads TGTGCCAGCAGGCCGGGACAGGGGGCGGACGAGCAGTACTTC.

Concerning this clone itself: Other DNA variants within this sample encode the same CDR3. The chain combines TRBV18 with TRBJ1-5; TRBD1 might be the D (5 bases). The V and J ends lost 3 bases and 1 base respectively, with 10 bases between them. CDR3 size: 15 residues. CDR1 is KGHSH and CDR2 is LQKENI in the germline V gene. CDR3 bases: TGTGCCAGCTCACCCGGTAGGGGAAGCAATCAGCCCCAGCATTTT. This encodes CASSPGRGSNQPQHF. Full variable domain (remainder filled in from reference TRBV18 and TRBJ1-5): NAGVMQNPRHLVRRRGQEARLRCSPMKGHSHVYWYRQLPEEGLKFMVYLQKENIIDESGMPKERFSAEFPKEGPSILRIQQVVRGDSAAYFCASSPGRGSNQPQHFGDGTRLSIL.

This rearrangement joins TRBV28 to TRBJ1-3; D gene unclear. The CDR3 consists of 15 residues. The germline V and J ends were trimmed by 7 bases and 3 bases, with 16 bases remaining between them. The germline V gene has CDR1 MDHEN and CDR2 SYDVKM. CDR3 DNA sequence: TGTGCCAGCATATCATTCCGGTTAGATGGAAACACCATATATTTT. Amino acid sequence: CASISFRLDGNTIYF.

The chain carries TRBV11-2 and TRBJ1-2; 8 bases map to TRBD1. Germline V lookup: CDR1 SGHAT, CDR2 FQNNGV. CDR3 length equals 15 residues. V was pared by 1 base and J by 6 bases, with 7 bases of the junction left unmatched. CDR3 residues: CASSLVLGQENGYTF. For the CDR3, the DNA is TGTGCCAGCAGCTTAGTATTGGGACAGGAAAATGGCTACACCTTC. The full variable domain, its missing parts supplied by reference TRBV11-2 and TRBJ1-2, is EAGVAQSPRYKIIEKRQSVAFWCNPISGHATLYWYQQILGQGPKLLIQFQNNGVVDDSQLPKDRFSAERLKGVDSTLKIQPAKLEDSAVYLCASSLVLGQENGYTFGSGTRLTVV.

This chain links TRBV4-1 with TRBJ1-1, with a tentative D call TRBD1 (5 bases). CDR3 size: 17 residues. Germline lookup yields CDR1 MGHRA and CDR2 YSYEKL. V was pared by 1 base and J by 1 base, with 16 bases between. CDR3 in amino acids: CASSQAGKVQGNTEAFF. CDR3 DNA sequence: TGCGCCAGCAGCCAAGCCGGCAAGGTTCAGGGGAACACTGAAGCTTTCTTT.

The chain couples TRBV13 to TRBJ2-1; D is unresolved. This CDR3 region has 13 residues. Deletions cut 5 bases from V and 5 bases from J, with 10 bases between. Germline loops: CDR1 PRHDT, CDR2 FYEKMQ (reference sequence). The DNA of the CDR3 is TGTGCCAGCAGCAGCGCAGCTAACAATGAGCAGTTCTTC. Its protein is CASSSAANNEQFF.

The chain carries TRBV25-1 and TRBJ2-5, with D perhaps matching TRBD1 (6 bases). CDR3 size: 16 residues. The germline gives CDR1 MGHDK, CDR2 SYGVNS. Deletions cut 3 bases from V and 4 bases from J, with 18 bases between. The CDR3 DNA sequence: TGTGCCAGCAGTGAGGATTGGGGGCGGATCCTAGAGACCCAGTACTTC. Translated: CASSEDWGRILETQYF.

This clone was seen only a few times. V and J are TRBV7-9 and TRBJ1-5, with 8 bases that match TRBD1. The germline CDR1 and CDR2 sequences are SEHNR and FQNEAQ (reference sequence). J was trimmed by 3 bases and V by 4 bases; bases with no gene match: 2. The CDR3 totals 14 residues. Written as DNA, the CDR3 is TGTGCCAGCAGCTCGGACAGGGACAATCAGCCCCAGCATTTT. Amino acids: CASSSDRDNQPQHF.

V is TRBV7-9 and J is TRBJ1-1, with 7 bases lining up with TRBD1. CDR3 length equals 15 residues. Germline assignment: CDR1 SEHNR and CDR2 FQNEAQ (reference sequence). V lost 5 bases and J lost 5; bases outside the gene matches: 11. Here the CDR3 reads CASSAARQGRTEAFF. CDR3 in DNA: TGTGCCAGCAGCGCGGCGAGACAGGGACGTACTGAAGCTTTCTTT.

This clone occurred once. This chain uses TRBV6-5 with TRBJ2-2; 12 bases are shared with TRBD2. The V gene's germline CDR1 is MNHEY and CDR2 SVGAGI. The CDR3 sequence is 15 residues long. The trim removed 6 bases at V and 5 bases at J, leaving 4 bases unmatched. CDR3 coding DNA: TGTGCCAGCAGGCAGACTAGCGGGGGTACCGGGGAGCTGTTTTTT. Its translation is CASRQTSGGTGELFF.

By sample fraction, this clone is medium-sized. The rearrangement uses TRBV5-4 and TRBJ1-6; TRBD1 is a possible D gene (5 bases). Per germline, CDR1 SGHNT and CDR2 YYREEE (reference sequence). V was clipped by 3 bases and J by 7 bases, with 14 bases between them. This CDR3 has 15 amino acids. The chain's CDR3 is CASSSGHHGNSPLHF. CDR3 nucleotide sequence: TGTGCCAGCAGCTCTGGACATCACGGCAATTCACCCCTCCACTTT.

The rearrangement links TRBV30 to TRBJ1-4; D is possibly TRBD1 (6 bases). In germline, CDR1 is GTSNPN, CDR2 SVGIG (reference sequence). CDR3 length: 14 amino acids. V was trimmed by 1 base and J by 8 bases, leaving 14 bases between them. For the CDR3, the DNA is TGTGCCTGGAGTGACAGGGCCATGGGCGAAAAACTGTTTTTT. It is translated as CAWSDRAMGEKLFF.

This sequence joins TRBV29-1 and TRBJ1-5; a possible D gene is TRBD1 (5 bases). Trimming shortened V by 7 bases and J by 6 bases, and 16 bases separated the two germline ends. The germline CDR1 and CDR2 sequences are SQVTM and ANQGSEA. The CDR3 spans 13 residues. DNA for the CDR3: TGCAGCGCTGGGGAGGGGCTGAGTCAGCCCCAGCATTTT. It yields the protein CSAGEGLSQPQHF. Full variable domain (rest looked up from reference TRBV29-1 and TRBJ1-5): SAVISQKPSRDICQRGTSLTIQCQVDSQVTMMFWYRQQPGQSLTLIATANQGSEATYESGFVIDKFPISRPNLTFSTLTVSNMSPEDSSIYLCSAGEGLSQPQHFGDGTRLSIL.

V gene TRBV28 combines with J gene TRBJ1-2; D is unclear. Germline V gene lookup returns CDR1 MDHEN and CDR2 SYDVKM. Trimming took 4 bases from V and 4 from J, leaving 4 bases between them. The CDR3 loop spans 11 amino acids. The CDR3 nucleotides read TGTGCCAGCAGTTCCCGCTATGGCTACACCTTC. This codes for CASSSRYGYTF.

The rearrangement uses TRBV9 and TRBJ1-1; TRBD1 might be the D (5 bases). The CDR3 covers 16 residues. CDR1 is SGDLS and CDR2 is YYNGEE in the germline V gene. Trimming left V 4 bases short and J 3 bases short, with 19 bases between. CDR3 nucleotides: TGTGCCAGCAGCCCCAGACCCCAGGGTCGGGACACTGAAGCTTTCTTT. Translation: CASSPRPQGRDTEAFF.

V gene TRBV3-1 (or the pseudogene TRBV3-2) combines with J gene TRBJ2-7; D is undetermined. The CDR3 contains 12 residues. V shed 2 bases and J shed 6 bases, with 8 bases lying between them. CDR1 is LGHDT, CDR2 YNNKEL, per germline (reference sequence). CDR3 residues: CASSQIPGEQYF. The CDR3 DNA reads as TGTGCCAGCAGCCAAATTCCCGGCGAGCAGTACTTC.

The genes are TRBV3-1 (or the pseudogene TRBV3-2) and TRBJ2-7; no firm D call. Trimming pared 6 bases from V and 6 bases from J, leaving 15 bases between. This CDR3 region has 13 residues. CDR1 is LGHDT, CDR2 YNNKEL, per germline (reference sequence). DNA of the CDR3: TGTGCCAGCAGTAATGGAGCTATTGGCGAGCAGTACTTC. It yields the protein CASSNGAIGEQYF.

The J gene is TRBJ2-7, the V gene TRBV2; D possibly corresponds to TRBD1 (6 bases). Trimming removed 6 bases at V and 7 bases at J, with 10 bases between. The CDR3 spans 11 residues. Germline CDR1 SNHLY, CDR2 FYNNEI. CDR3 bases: TGTGCCAGCAGGGTAGGACAGGAGCAGTACTTC. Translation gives CASRVGQEQYF.

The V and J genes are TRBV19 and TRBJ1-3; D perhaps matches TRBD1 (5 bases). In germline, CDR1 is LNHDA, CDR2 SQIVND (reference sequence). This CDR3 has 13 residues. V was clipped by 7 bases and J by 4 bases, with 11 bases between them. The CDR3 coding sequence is TGTGCCAGTAACACTAACAGGGGAAACACCATATATTTT. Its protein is CASNTNRGNTIYF.